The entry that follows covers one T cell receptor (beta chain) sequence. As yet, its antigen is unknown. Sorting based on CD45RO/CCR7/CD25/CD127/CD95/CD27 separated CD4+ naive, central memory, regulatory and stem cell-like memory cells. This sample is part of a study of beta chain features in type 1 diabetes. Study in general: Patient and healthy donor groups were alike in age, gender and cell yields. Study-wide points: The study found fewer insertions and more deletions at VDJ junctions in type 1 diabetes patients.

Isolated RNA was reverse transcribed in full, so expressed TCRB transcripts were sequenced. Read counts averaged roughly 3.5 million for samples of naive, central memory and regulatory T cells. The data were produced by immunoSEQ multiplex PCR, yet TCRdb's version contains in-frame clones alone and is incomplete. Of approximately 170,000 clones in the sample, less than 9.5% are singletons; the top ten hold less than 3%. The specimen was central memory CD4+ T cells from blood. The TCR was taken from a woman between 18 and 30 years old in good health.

The CDR3 nucleotides are TGCGCCAGCAGCCATGGAGTTTTCTCTGGGGCCAACGTCCTGACTTTC. This sequence encodes CASSHGVFSGANVLTF. J is TRBJ2-6 and V is TRBV4-3, with D unresolved. The CDR3 length is 16 residues. The V end lost 3 bases, the J end lost 0 bases, and 9 bases lay between the germline ends. From germline, CDR1 is LGHNA and CDR2 YSLEER.